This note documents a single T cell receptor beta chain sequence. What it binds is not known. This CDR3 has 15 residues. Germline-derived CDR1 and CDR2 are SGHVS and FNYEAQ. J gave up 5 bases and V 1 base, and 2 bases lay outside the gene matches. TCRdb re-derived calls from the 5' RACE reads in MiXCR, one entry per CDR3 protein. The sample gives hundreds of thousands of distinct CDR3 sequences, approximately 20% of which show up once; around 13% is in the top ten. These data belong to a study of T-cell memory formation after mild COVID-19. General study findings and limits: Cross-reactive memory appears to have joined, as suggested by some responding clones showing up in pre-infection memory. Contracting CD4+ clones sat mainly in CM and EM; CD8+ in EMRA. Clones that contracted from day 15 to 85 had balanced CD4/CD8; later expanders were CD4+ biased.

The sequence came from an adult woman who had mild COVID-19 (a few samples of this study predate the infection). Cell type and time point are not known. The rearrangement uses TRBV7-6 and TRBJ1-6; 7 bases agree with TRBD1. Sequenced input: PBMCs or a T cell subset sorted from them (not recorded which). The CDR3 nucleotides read TGTGCCAGCAGCTTAGACACAGGGGATAATTCACCCCTCCACTTT. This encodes CASSLDTGDNSPLHF.